The 32 T cell receptor beta chains reported below all come from one sample, sequenced in a study of blood T cell repertoires in COVID-19 (dated by TCRdb to the early 2020s). The protocol used for the library was the immunoSEQ multiplex PCR assay. TCRdb carries this immuneACCESS record with in-frame sequences only. Its versions omit some clonotypes, under half of them owing to an unresolved V gene in the studies checked, with the rest unexplained. The sample table lists approximately 310,000 clones, about 90% of them with a count of one. The ten largest clonotypes hold around 8% of the sample. The sequenced sample consisted of peripheral blood. The origin of the receptors is a woman aged 45-65 years who had recovered from COVID-19.

This clone was counted once. The chain links TRBV6-1 to TRBJ2-1, with unresolved D. V lost 2 bases and J lost 11, with 7 bases in between. The CDR3 spans 11 residues. Looked up from germline, CDR1 is MNHNS and CDR2 is SASEGT. The CDR3 DNA reads as TGTGCCAGCAGTGAACTAAGTAAGCAGTTCTTC. It is translated as CASSELSKQFF.

Worth noting for this clone: Its ends do not fully match the called genes, so a read error is possible. V is TRBV6-5 and J is TRBJ1-1, with D tentatively TRBD1 (5 bases). The CDR3 runs to 15 residues. CDR1 is MNHEY, CDR2 SVGAGI, per germline. For the CDR3, the DNA is TGTGTCAGCAGTTACGTCGGGGGGTGGGACACTGAAGCTTTCTTT. Encoded protein: CVSSYVGGWDTEAFF.

The chain combines TRBV11-2 with TRBJ2-5; TRBD1 might be the D (7 bases). V was clipped by 5 bases and J by 4 bases, with 17 bases between them. This CDR3 is built from 15 residues. CDR1 is SGHAT and CDR2 is FQNNGV in the germline V gene. CDR3 sequence: CASSPTPRGVETQYF. The DNA of the CDR3 is TGTGCCAGCAGCCCAACCCCCAGGGGGGTAGAGACCCAGTACTTC.

J is TRBJ1-5 and V is TRBV7-2; 8 bases are a match to TRBD1. Germline V gene lookup returns CDR1 SGHTA and CDR2 FQGNSA. CDR3 length equals 14 residues. V trimming: 5 bases; J trimming: 2 bases; junction bases outside the gene matches: 2. The CDR3 loop is CASSKTGGNQPQHF. In DNA, the CDR3 is TGTGCCAGCAGCAAGACAGGGGGCAATCAGCCCCAGCATTTT.

Here the CDR3 reads CASSLNTAYEQYF. CDR3 DNA sequence: TGCGCCAGCAGCCTTAATACCGCGTACGAGCAGTACTTC. The V and J genes are TRBV4-3 and TRBJ2-7; no firm D call. Germline V lookup: CDR1 LGHNA, CDR2 YSLEER. V was pared by 4 bases and J by 4 bases, with 11 bases between. The CDR3 contains 13 residues.

In its sample, this clone was seen a few times. The chain is built from TRBV5-1 and TRBJ1-2; D gene ambiguous. CDR3 length: 14 amino acids. Germline CDR1 reads SGHRS; CDR2 reads YFSETQ. V lost 0 bases and J lost 3, with 9 bases in between. The CDR3 spells CASSLDGGYYGYTF. Written as DNA, the CDR3 is TGCGCCAGCAGCTTGGATGGCGGTTACTATGGCTACACCTTC.

CDR3 DNA: TGTGCCAGCAGCTTAAGATTCCCCGGGACAGGGCAGACCGGGGAGCTGTTTTTT. Its translation: CASSLRFPGTGQTGELFF. The rearrangement links TRBV7-2 to TRBJ2-2; 9 bases match TRBD1. The CDR3 is 18 amino acids. The germline CDR1 and CDR2 sequences are SGHTA and FQGNSA. V gave up 2 bases and J gave up 5 bases; unmatched junction bases: 12.

This sequence joins TRBV11-2 and TRBJ2-5, with 7 bases that match TRBD2. V gave up 1 base and J gave up 0 bases; unmatched junction bases: 8. The CDR3 is 17 residues long. Germline V gene lookup returns CDR1 SGHAT and CDR2 FQNNGV. This chain's CDR3 is CASSLGPLGGYQETQYF. The CDR3 bases are TGTGCCAGCAGCTTAGGACCATTGGGGGGGTACCAAGAGACCCAGTACTTC.

J is TRBJ2-1 and V is TRBV10-3, with D possibly TRBD1 on 7 matching bases. The V end lost 2 bases, the J end lost 3 bases, and 11 bases lay between the germline ends. The CDR3 extends over 15 amino acids. The germline CDR1 and CDR2 sequences are ENHRY and SYGVKD. The CDR3 DNA sequence: TGTGCCATCAGTGAGGGCGGGACAGACTACAATGAGCAGTTCTTC. Protein sequence: CAISEGGTDYNEQFF.

This clone was observed at least ten times. The CDR3 region has the DNA TGTGCCAGTAACGGACAGGGCTACACCGGGGAGCTGTTTTTT. It codes for CASNGQGYTGELFF. The J gene is TRBJ2-2, the V gene TRBV19; 8 bases fit TRBD1. The V gene's germline CDR1 is LNHDA and CDR2 SQIVND (reference sequence). The length of the CDR3 is 14 residues. V dropped 7 bases and J dropped 3; count of bases not matched to a gene: 4.

The chain employs TRBV6-5 and TRBJ2-1; 7 bases map to TRBD1. CDR1 is MNHEY and CDR2 is SVGAGI in the germline V gene. This CDR3 is 13 amino acids long. Trimming took 1 base from V and 7 from J; bases not matched to a gene: 1. As DNA, the CDR3 is TGTGCCAGCAGTTACTTACAGGGGAATGAGCAGTTCTTC. As protein: CASSYLQGNEQFF.

The genes are TRBV2 and TRBJ2-3; 9 nucleotides line up with TRBD2. V lost 7 bases to trimming and J lost 8 bases; unmatched junction nucleotides: 13. This CDR3 is 15 amino acids long. Per germline, CDR1 SNHLY and CDR2 FYNNEI. The CDR3 region is CASTYSGSTTGTQYF. The CDR3 DNA reads TGTGCCAGCACTTATAGCGGGAGTACCACCGGTACGCAGTATTTT. Full variable domain (missing parts from reference TRBV2 and TRBJ2-3): EPEVTQTPSHQVTQMGQEVILRCVPISNHLYFYWYRQILGQKVEFLVSFYNNEISEKSEIFDDQFSVERPDGSNFTLKIRSTKLEDSAMYFCASTYSGSTTGTQYFGPGTRLTVL.

This sequence joins TRBV6-5 and TRBJ2-1, with D possibly matching TRBD2 (6 bases). Trimming stripped 0 bases from V and 6 bases from J, with 9 bases between. The CDR3 spans 14 residues. Germline CDR1 is MNHEY and CDR2 is SVGAGI. The CDR3 coding sequence is TGTGCCAGCAGTTACTCGGCGGGGAGCAATGAGCAGTTCTTC. It encodes CASSYSAGSNEQFF.

The V call is TRBV3-1 (or the pseudogene TRBV3-2), the J call TRBJ2-4, with 10 positions matching TRBD2. This CDR3 has 16 amino acids. V lost 0 bases and J lost 9; bases outside the gene matches: 8. Per the germline V gene, CDR1 is LGHDT and CDR2 is YNNKEL (reference sequence). The CDR3 loop is CASSQDLFSGGFIQYF. For the CDR3, the DNA is TGTGCCAGCAGCCAAGATCTATTTAGCGGGGGGTTCATTCAGTACTTC.

The chain combines TRBV5-4 with TRBJ2-1; 7 nucleotides match TRBD2. V dropped 4 bases and J dropped 6; count of bases not matched to a gene: 10. The CDR3 has 15 amino acids. The V gene's germline CDR1 is SGHNT and CDR2 YYREEE (reference sequence). The CDR3 DNA sequence: TGTGCCAGCAGCCCCGGGGCTAGCGGAGCCAATGAGCAGTTCTTC. It translates to CASSPGASGANEQFF.

The V gene is TRBV5-6, the J gene TRBJ2-5, with D tentatively TRBD2 (6 bases). There are 15 residues in the CDR3. V was cut by 2 bases and J by 3 bases, with 14 bases left in between. Per the germline V gene, CDR1 is SGHDT and CDR2 is YYEEEE. The CDR3 here is CASSFGLGGKETQYF. CDR3 DNA: TGTGCCAGCAGCTTTGGTCTCGGAGGGAAAGAGACCCAGTACTTC.

The chain carries TRBV6-6 and TRBJ2-1, with 7 nucleotides matching TRBD2. Unmatched junction bases numbered 0, after V lost 0 bases and J lost 1 base. CDR1 MNHNY and CDR2 SVGAGI come from the germline V gene (reference sequence). This CDR3 has 15 residues. The CDR3 coding sequence is TGTGCCAGCAGTTACTCGGGGGGGTCCTACAATGAGCAGTTCTTC. It is translated as CASSYSGGSYNEQFF.

This chain links TRBV9 with TRBJ2-1; the match to TRBD1 covers 11 bases. CDR3 length: 15 residues. The germline V gene encodes CDR1 SGDLS and CDR2 YYNGEE. The ends lost 4 bases at V and 7 bases at J; junction bases unmatched: 7. The CDR3 loop is CASSFGQGALNEQFF. Here the CDR3 DNA reads TGTGCCAGCAGCTTCGGACAGGGGGCTTTGAATGAGCAGTTCTTC.

Worth noting for this clone: Additional DNA sequences in this sample encode the identical CDR3. The chain has TRBV7-2 and TRBJ1-5, with TRBD1 matching 10 bases. V dropped 5 bases and J dropped 3; count of bases not matched to a gene: 4. From germline, CDR1 is SGHTA and CDR2 FQGNSA. CDR3 size: 15 residues. As DNA, the CDR3 is TGTGCCAGCAGCCCGGACAGGGGGAACAATCAGCCCCAGCATTTT. This sequence encodes CASSPDRGNNQPQHF.

The CDR3 nucleotides are TGTGCCAGCAGCTTTGACAGGGGCAGGGATGAAAAACTGTTTTTT. Its protein is CASSFDRGRDEKLFF. The J gene is TRBJ1-4, the V gene TRBV5-6, with 8 positions matching TRBD1. CDR1 and CDR2 from the germline V gene are SGHDT and YYEEEE. After removal of 2 bases from V and 6 bases from J, the junction contained 6 bases not matched to a gene. The CDR3 is made up of 15 amino acids. Complete variable domain (other parts from reference TRBV5-6 and TRBJ1-4): DAGVTQSPTHLIKTRGQQVTLRCSPKSGHDTVSWYQQALGQGPQFIFQYYEEEERQRGNFPDRFSGHQFPNYSSELNVNALLLGDSALYLCASSFDRGRDEKLFFGSGTQLSVL.

This chain joins TRBV5-1 and TRBJ2-1; TRBD2 matches at 13 bases. The CDR3 totals 15 residues. V gave up 4 bases and J gave up 5 bases; unmatched junction bases: 3. From germline, CDR1 is SGHRS and CDR2 YFSETQ. In DNA, the CDR3 is TGCGCCAGCAGCCCGGGGACTAGCGGGGACAATGAGCAGTTCTTC. As protein: CASSPGTSGDNEQFF.

This clone was recorded a few times. The rearrangement joins TRBV2 to TRBJ2-7; 9 bases match TRBD1. This CDR3 comprises 14 residues. Germline CDR1 is SNHLY and CDR2 is FYNNEI. Germline trimming cut 5 bases from V and 2 bases from J; bases unmatched to any gene: 4. CDR3 in DNA: TGTGCCAGCAGTCCGGACAGGGGAGCCTACGAGCAGTACTTC. This gives the protein CASSPDRGAYEQYF.

This clone was seen a single time. The chain couples TRBV5-1 to TRBJ1-1, with D possibly matching TRBD1 (5 bases). The CDR3 is 15 residues long. In germline, CDR1 is SGHRS, CDR2 YFSETQ. Trimming took off 0 bases at V and 4 bases at J, with 13 bases between the two ends. CDR3 protein: CASSLGAGVTTEAFF. The CDR3 DNA sequence: TGCGCCAGCAGCTTGGGGGCGGGGGTGACCACTGAAGCTTTCTTT.

This chain links TRBV6-2 or TRBV6-3 with TRBJ2-5, with D possibly matching TRBD1 (6 bases). The V and J ends lost 3 bases and 3 bases respectively, with 14 bases between them. CDR1 MNHEY and CDR2 SVGEGT come from the germline V gene. The CDR3 has 15 residues. The CDR3 protein is CASSYPGHTKETQYF. CDR3 DNA sequence: TGTGCCAGCAGTTATCCGGGACACACAAAAGAGACCCAGTACTTC.

This chain joins TRBV2 and TRBJ1-3; 8 positions match TRBD1. The CDR3 consists of 14 residues. Losses at the gene ends were 8 bases for V and 5 bases for J; bases not matched to a gene: 8. CDR1 is SNHLY and CDR2 is FYNNEI in the germline V gene. For the CDR3, the DNA is TGTGCCAGCGCTACCGGGACAGGAAGAAACACCATATATTTT. Encoded protein: CASATGTGRNTIYF.

J is TRBJ1-2 and V is TRBV19; unclear D gene. V was shortened by 6 bases and J by 3 bases, with 11 bases between the two germline ends. This CDR3 region has 13 residues. From germline, CDR1 is LNHDA and CDR2 SQIVND (reference sequence). In DNA, the CDR3 is TGTGCCAGTAGGGTTCATGAGGACTATGGCTACACCTTC. Translation: CASRVHEDYGYTF.

The chain links TRBV29-1 to TRBJ1-1; TRBD1 might be the D (5 bases). Germline values: CDR1 SQVTM, CDR2 ANQGSEA. The CDR3 is 13 amino acids. For the CDR3, the DNA is TGCAGTGCGGGTGGCCAGGGGAACACTGAAGCTTTCTTT. It encodes CSAGGQGNTEAFF. The full variable domain, its missing parts supplied by reference TRBV29-1 and TRBJ1-1, is SAVISQKPSRDICQRGTSLTIQCQVDSQVTMMFWYRQQPGQSLTLIATANQGSEATYESGFVIDKFPISRPNLTFSTLTVSNMSPEDSSIYLCSAGGQGNTEAFFGQGTRLTVV.

Only one count was recorded for this clone. The rearrangement uses TRBV11-2 and TRBJ1-2, with D possibly being TRBD1 (5 bases). Trimming removed 5 bases at V and 2 bases at J, with 12 bases between. The CDR3 has 14 amino acids. CDR1 is SGHAT and CDR2 is FQNNGV in the germline V gene. CDR3 nucleotides: TGTGCCAGCAGCACCCCCCGGGGGAACTATGGCTACACCTTC. Amino acid sequence: CASSTPRGNYGYTF.

The chain combines TRBV2 with TRBJ1-1; 7 bases agree with TRBD1. Germline V lookup: CDR1 SNHLY, CDR2 FYNNEI. The ends lost 10 bases at V and 4 bases at J; junction bases unmatched: 12. The CDR3 contains 14 residues. The DNA of the CDR3 is TGTGCCACGGCAGGAAGGACAGGTTCCACTGAAGCTTTCTTT. Translating it yields CATAGRTGSTEAFF.

The chain recombines TRBV15 with TRBJ1-2; perhaps TRBD1 as D (6 bases). CDR1 is LNHNV, CDR2 YYDKDF, per germline (reference sequence). V was clipped by 6 bases and J by 7 bases, with 15 bases between them. The CDR3 contains 13 residues. The DNA of the CDR3 is TGTGCCACCAGTACGGGGGGGCAGGTTGGCTACACCTTC. Its translation is CATSTGGQVGYTF. The whole variable domain, remainder taken from reference TRBV15 and TRBJ1-2, is DAMVIQNPRYQVTQFGKPVTLSCSQTLNHNVMYWYQQKSSQAPKLLFHYYDKDFNNEADTPDNFQSRRPNTSFCFLDIRSPGLGDTAMYLCATSTGGQVGYTFGSGTRLTVV.

This rearrangement joins TRBV28 to TRBJ2-7; TRBD2 matches at 9 bases. With V trimmed by 2 bases and J by 3 bases, 5 bases remained unmatched. The CDR3 extends over 15 amino acids. Germline CDR1 is MDHEN and CDR2 is SYDVKM. The CDR3 region is CASSLPSSGVYEQYF. As DNA, the CDR3 is TGTGCCAGCAGTTTACCCTCTAGCGGGGTCTACGAGCAGTACTTC.

The chain joins TRBV29-1 to TRBJ1-1; maybe TRBD1 (6 bases). V dropped 7 bases and J dropped 1 base, with 10 bases sitting between them. This CDR3 has 12 residues. From germline, CDR1 is SQVTM and CDR2 ANQGSEA. The CDR3 is CSGGGQNTEAFF. Written as DNA, the CDR3 is TGCAGCGGGGGGGGACAGAACACTGAAGCTTTCTTT.